This is a list of T cell receptor beta chains from one sample in a study of T cells expressing NK-cell markers. Following a re-call of the 5' RACE reads, TCRdb has one entry per CDR3 protein and lacks DNA. Here the sample table reports about 390,000 distinct CDR3 sequences. Sequenced input: blood T cells: a sorted CD56 or NKG2C T cell subset, CD4+ or CD8+ T cells, or bulk PBMC T cells (not recorded which). The receptor source for this set is a woman aged 45 to 65 in good health. CDR3s include the opening cysteine and the closing phenylalanine or tryptophan.

V: TRBV10-3
length: 12
J: TRBJ2-7
CDR3: CAISREDYEQYF

V: TRBV4-1
length: 20
J: TRBJ2-2
CDR3: CASSQLTGLAGHSNTGELFF

V: TRBV27
length: 18
J: TRBJ2-6
CDR3: CASSLRGTGGPGANVLTF

V: TRBV2
length: 15
J: TRBJ2-3
CDR3: CASSARTGYTDTQYF

V: TRBV5-1
length: 13
J: TRBJ1-1
CDR3: CASSLLVQTEAFF

V: TRBV27
length: 16
J: TRBJ2-3
CDR3: CASSMTSGRAPDTQYF

V: TRBV5-1
length: 15
J: TRBJ1-2
CDR3: CASSYGDLPNYGYTF

V: TRBV18
length: 16
J: TRBJ2-2
CDR3: CASSPRKGFATGELFF

V: TRBV20-1
length: 17
J: TRBJ1-1
CDR3: CSARAYGTGGINTEAFF

V: TRBV27
length: 14
J: TRBJ2-7
CDR3: CASSFGRLIGEQYF

V: TRBV12-3/TRBV12-4
length: 16
J: TRBJ2-5
CDR3: CASSFSGAARGGTQYF

V: TRBV6-6
length: 14
J: TRBJ2-7
CDR3: CASTNRDRTYEQYF

V: TRBV4-1
length: 14
J: TRBJ1-2
CDR3: CASSPAGANYGYTF

V: TRBV28
length: 17
J: TRBJ2-3
CDR3: CASSFGLAGGTTDTQYF

V: TRBV6-5
length: 13
J: TRBJ1-1
CDR3: CASNPSRTTEAFF

V: TRBV10-3
length: 14
J: TRBJ2-1
CDR3: CASLAGLAVNEQFF

V: TRBV10-3
length: 15
J: TRBJ2-5
CDR3: CAISGTATRQETQYF

V: TRBV14
length: 15
J: TRBJ2-1
CDR3: CASSPLGVLGNEQFF

V: TRBV20-1
length: 14
J: TRBJ2-7
CDR3: CSARDMRSSYEQYF

V: TRBV30
length: 12
J: TRBJ2-5
CDR3: CAWSTAQGTQYF

V: TRBV10-3
length: 15
J: TRBJ2-1
CDR3: CAISEEQSSYNEQFF

V: TRBV3-1
length: 13
J: TRBJ1-1
CDR3: CASSRDKNTEAFF

V: TRBV3-1
length: 15
J: TRBJ2-5
CDR3: CASSRNVGPQETQYF

V: TRBV24-1
length: 15
J: TRBJ2-1
CDR3: CATSTGQGLKDEQFF

V: TRBV4-1
length: 15
J: TRBJ1-4
CDR3: CASSQPGTTNEKLFF

V: TRBV9
length: 15
J: TRBJ2-3
CDR3: CASSVTSGGGDTQYF

V: TRBV20-1
length: 15
J: TRBJ2-2
CDR3: CSARTAGGMVGELFF

V: TRBV5-1
length: 17
J: TRBJ2-1
CDR3: CASSLALGLAPYNEQFF

V: TRBV29-1
length: 13
J: TRBJ1-2
CDR3: CSVAHTANYGYTF

V: TRBV11-2
length: 14
J: TRBJ1-4
CDR3: CASSLAEGARKLFF

V: TRBV29-1
length: 13
J: TRBJ2-3
CDR3: CSVGDRGPDTQYF

V: TRBV29-1
length: 15
J: TRBJ1-1
CDR3: CSVFLRAGMNTEAFF

V: TRBV5-6
length: 14
J: TRBJ2-1
CDR3: CASSLRSRRSEQFF

V: TRBV6-5
length: 14
J: TRBJ2-6
CDR3: CASSYSGGANVLTF

V: TRBV10-3
length: 16
J: TRBJ2-3
CDR3: CAISALSGSSTDTQYF

V: TRBV12-3/TRBV12-4
length: 16
J: TRBJ2-3
CDR3: CASSLGPASGTDTQYF

V: TRBV12-5
length: 14
J: TRBJ2-1
CDR3: CASGLWDINNEQFF

V: TRBV4-1
length: 13
J: TRBJ2-5
CDR3: CASSSGLTETQYF

V: TRBV28
length: 14
J: TRBJ2-2
CDR3: CASRPPRNTGELFF

V: TRBV7-9
length: 15
J: TRBJ2-3
CDR3: CASSSRGGASDTQYF

V: TRBV6-6
length: 16
J: TRBJ2-5
CDR3: CASSYGSQRIEETQYF

V: TRBV29-1
length: 13
J: TRBJ2-1
CDR3: CSVMRFGYNEQFF

V: TRBV27
length: 14
J: TRBJ1-1
CDR3: CASSSAGAHTEAFF